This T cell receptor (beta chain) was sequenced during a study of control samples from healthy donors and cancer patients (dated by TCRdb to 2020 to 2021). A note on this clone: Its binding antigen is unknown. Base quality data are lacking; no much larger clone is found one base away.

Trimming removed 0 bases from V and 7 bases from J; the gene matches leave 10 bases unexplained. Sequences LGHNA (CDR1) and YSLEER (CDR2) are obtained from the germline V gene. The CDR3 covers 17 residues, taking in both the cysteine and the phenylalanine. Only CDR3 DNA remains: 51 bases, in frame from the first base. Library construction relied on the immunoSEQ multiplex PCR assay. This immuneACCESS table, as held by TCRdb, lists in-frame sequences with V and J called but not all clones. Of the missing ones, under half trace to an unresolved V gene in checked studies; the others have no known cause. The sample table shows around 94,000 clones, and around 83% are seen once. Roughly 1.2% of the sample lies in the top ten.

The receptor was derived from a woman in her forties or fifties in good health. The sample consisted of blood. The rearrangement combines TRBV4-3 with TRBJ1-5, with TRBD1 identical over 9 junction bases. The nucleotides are TGCGCCAGCAGCCAAGACAAGGGGACAGGGTTTGGGCAGCCCCAGCATTTT. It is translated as CASSQDKGTGFGQPQHF.